These T cell receptor beta chains were read from a single sample in a study of blood T cell repertoires in COVID-19. Produced via immunoSEQ multiplex PCR; TCRdb's table is partial and in-frame only. The table has roughly 76,000 clones, roughly four fifths seen once; the top ten hold around a third. Sample: peripheral blood. These receptors all stem from a woman aged 65 to 85 with acute or convalescent COVID-19. Both conserved end residues are part of each CDR3. The D gene is left open where the match is weak. Only part of the rows carry a size: once, few, many, or a class if the clone is expanded.

>TRBD2|NA|TRBV6-5|TRBJ2-3
TGTGCCAGCAGTCGACTAGCGGGAGATTCAGATACGCAGTATTTT
CASSRLAGDSDTQYF
>TRBD2|NA|TRBV2|TRBJ2-7
TGTGCCAGCAGGAGGCGGGAGGTCTCCTACGAGCAGTACTTC
CASRRREVSYEQYF
>TRBD2|NA|TRBV27|TRBJ2-1
TGTGCCAGCAGTTTATTTGGGACTAGCGGCTGGAATGAGCAGTTCTTC
CASSLFGTSGWNEQFF
>NA|NA|TRBV3-1/TRBV3-2|TRBJ2-7
TGTGCCAGCAGCCAAGATTTGTCAAACGTTCCGGTCGAGCAGTACTTC
CASSQDLSNVPVEQYF
>NA|NA|TRBV19|TRBJ2-5
TGTGCCAGTAGCCGGGGGGAGACCCAGTACTTC
CASSRGETQYF
>TRBD2|NA|TRBV24-1|TRBJ2-2
TGTGCCACCAGTGATAAGACTAGCGGGAGGGTCACCGGGGAGCTGTTTTTT
CATSDKTSGRVTGELFF
>TRBD1|once|TRBV5-4|TRBJ1-5
TGTGCCAGCAGTTCTCAGGGGGCTGGACAGCCCCAGCATTTT
CASSSQGAGQPQHF
>NA|NA|TRBV3-1/TRBV3-2|TRBJ1-1
TGTGCCAGCAAGGAGACAGACAACACTGAAGCTTTCTTT
CASKETDNTEAFF
>NA|once|TRBV2|TRBJ1-2
TGTGCCAGCAGTGACGGGGTGGGCACCTTC
CASSDGVGTF
>NA|once|TRBV29-1|TRBJ2-3
TGCAGCGTTGTAAGACTTCCCCAGAGCACAGATACGCAGTATTTT
CSVVRLPQSTDTQYF
>NA|many|TRBV4-2|TRBJ2-1
TGTGCCAGCAGCCAAGACCCTAGATCAATCGGTGAGCAGTTCTTC
CASSQDPRSIGEQFF
>NA|NA|TRBV11-2|TRBJ2-5
TGTGCCAGCAGCTCATCAGGAGAGACCCAGTACTTC
CASSSSGETQYF
>NA|once|TRBV7-5|TRBJ2-7
TGTGCCAGAAGCTTACCATGGCGGGAGAGCTCCTACGAGCAGTACTTC
CARSLPWRESSYEQYF
>NA|NA|TRBV2|TRBJ2-7
TGTGCCAGCAGCTACCAAGGGGGGGTTGCCTACGAGCAGTACTTC
CASSYQGGVAYEQYF
>NA|NA|TRBV7-9|TRBJ2-2
TGTGCCAGCAGACCCCTCGGCGGCGCGAACACCGGGGAGCTGTTTTTT
CASRPLGGANTGELFF
>NA|NA|TRBV19|TRBJ1-5
TGTGCCAGTAGGCCGCAAGCGGATCAGCCCCAGCATTTT
CASRPQADQPQHF
>TRBD2|NA|TRBV10-1|TRBJ2-2
TGCGCCAGCAGCCCATCGGGAGCGGGAGCCGGGGAGCTGTTTTTT
CASSPSGAGAGELFF
>NA|NA|TRBV19|TRBJ1-3
TGTGCCAGTAGCCGGACAGCCCGCTCTGGAAACACCATATATTTT
CASSRTARSGNTIYF
>TRBD1|NA|TRBV10-3|TRBJ1-6
TGTGCCATCAGTGAGTCGACAGGGACCGGGCCCCTCCACTTT
CAISESTGTGPLHF
>NA|NA|TRBV9|TRBJ2-6
TGTGCCAGCAGCGTAGTACAGAACGCCGGGGCCAACGTCCTGACTTTC
CASSVVQNAGANVLTF
>TRBD1|once|TRBV7-9|TRBJ2-7
TGTGCCAGCAGCTCTACGACAGGGGACTACGAGCAGTACTTC
CASSSTTGDYEQYF
>NA|NA|TRBV30|TRBJ2-2
TGTGCCTGGAGTGAGACGGGGTTCGCCGGGGAGCTGTTTTTT
CAWSETGFAGELFF
>TRBD2|NA|TRBV7-9|TRBJ2-7
TGTGCCAGCAGCATTAGCGGGACCTACGAGCAGTACTTC
CASSISGTYEQYF
>NA|NA|TRBV5-1|TRBJ2-3
TGCGCCAGCAAACCGATTAGCGGCTCTACCACAGATACGCAGTATTTT
CASKPISGSTTDTQYF
>NA|NA|TRBV19|TRBJ1-1
TGTGCCAGTAATAGGGGCAGGGGGAACACTGAAGCTTTCTTT
CASNRGRGNTEAFF
>TRBD2|once|TRBV10-2|TRBJ2-1
TGCGCCAGCAGCGGCCCCGATAGCGGGAGAACAACTAGTGGTGAGCAGTTCTTC
CASSGPDSGRTTSGEQFF
>TRBD1|NA|TRBV4-1|TRBJ1-2
TGCGCCAGCAGCCGTACCGGGACAGGGGAGTATGGCTACACCTTC
CASSRTGTGEYGYTF
>TRBD1|NA|TRBV3-1/TRBV3-2|TRBJ2-5
TGTGCCAGCAGACAGGGGCGACAGACCCAGTACTTC
CASRQGRQTQYF
>NA|NA|TRBV28|TRBJ1-2
TGTGCCAGCAGCTCCCCAGGGGACGGAGGTCGCTACACCTTC
CASSSPGDGGRYTF
>NA|NA|TRBV29-1|TRBJ1-2
TGCAGCGTTTTAATGGCTTATGGCTACACCTTC
CSVLMAYGYTF
>NA|NA|TRBV6-4|TRBJ2-1
TGTGCCAGCAGTGTTGCCCCATCAGGGGCCAATGAGCAGTTCTTC
CASSVAPSGANEQFF
>NA|NA|TRBV5-1|TRBJ2-1
TGCGCCAGCAGCTTGGCGGGAGATTTCTACAATGAGCAGTTCTTC
CASSLAGDFYNEQFF
>NA|few|TRBV7-3|TRBJ2-2
TGTGCCAGCAGCCCTAACACCGGGGAGCTGTTTTTT
CASSPNTGELFF
>NA|NA|TRBV6-6|TRBJ1-1
TGTGCCAGCAGTTACTCGGAGGGGTCGGGGACTGAAGCTTTCTTT
CASSYSEGSGTEAFF
>NA|NA|TRBV5-1|TRBJ1-5
TGCGCCAGCAGTTGGGGGCCCGATAATCAGCCCCAGCATTTT
CASSWGPDNQPQHF
>TRBD1|few|TRBV2|TRBJ1-2
TGTGCCAGCACCGCGGGACAGGGGGGAGGCTACACCTTC
CASTAGQGGGYTF
>NA|NA|TRBV2|TRBJ2-1
TGTGCCAGCAGTCAAGGTTGGCGGTTGGAGCAGTTCTTC
CASSQGWRLEQFF
>NA|NA|TRBV27|TRBJ2-3
TGTGCCAGCAGTTTAATTCGTGGCACAGATACGCAGTATTTT
CASSLIRGTDTQYF
>NA|NA|TRBV6-5|TRBJ2-1
TGTGCCAGCAGTCTATTGAGGTCCCCGAATGAGCAGTTCTTC
CASSLLRSPNEQFF
>TRBD2|medium-sized|TRBV9|TRBJ2-2
TGTGCCAGCAGCTCACCTTCTACTAGCGGGATAAACACCGGGGAGCTGTTTTTT
CASSSPSTSGINTGELFF
>TRBD2|few|TRBV5-6|TRBJ2-3
TGTGCCAGCAGCTTGCTTACTAGCGGGGGAGGTAGCGATACGCAGTATTTT
CASSLLTSGGGSDTQYF
>TRBD1|NA|TRBV5-8|TRBJ2-1
TGTGCCAGCAGCTTGGAAGGACAGGGGTCCTACAATGAGCAGTTCTTC
CASSLEGQGSYNEQFF
>TRBD1|NA|TRBV20-1|TRBJ1-5
TGCAGTGTTAGTACAGGGGCCGGCCAGCCCCAGCATTTT
CSVSTGAGQPQHF
>TRBD2|NA|TRBV7-3|TRBJ2-5
TGTGCCAGCAGCTCGGGACTAGCGGGAGGGTTCGCCTCTGAGACCCAGTACTTC
CASSSGLAGGFASETQYF
>TRBD1|NA|TRBV19|TRBJ2-1
TGTGCCAGTAGTAAGGACAGGGGGCTCTACAATGAGCAGTTCTTC
CASSKDRGLYNEQFF
>NA|NA|TRBV2|TRBJ2-5
TGTGCCAGCAATCCCGGGACGGGGGAAGAGACCCAGTACTTC
CASNPGTGEETQYF
>NA|NA|TRBV7-7|TRBJ2-2
TGTGCCAGCAGCCGTGGGGGCCGAGTTAACACCGGGGAGCTGTTTTTT
CASSRGGRVNTGELFF
>NA|medium-sized|TRBV6-5|TRBJ2-2
TGTGCCAGCAGTCGACTATATGGGAACACCGGGGAGCTGTTTTTT
CASSRLYGNTGELFF
>TRBD1|NA|TRBV7-9|TRBJ2-5
TGTGCCAGCACCCCGGGACAGGGGTACCAAGAGACCCAGTACTTC
CASTPGQGYQETQYF
>TRBD1|NA|TRBV5-6|TRBJ2-7
TGTGCCAGCAGGCTCTGGGGACAGACTTCGGGTATATACGAGCAGTACTTC
CASRLWGQTSGIYEQYF
>NA|NA|TRBV13|TRBJ2-7
TGTGCCAGCAGCTTAGCGTCCGAGTACGAGCAGTACTTC
CASSLASEYEQYF
>NA|NA|TRBV2|TRBJ1-4
TGTGCCAGCAGTGACAGACAGAGGTTCATTTTT
CASSDRQRFIF
>NA|NA|TRBV5-1|TRBJ1-2
TGCGCCAGCAGCTTGGAGGTGGCAGGGCTTTTTGGGGGCTACACCTTC
CASSLEVAGLFGGYTF
>NA|NA|TRBV12-3/TRBV12-4|TRBJ1-2
TGTGCCAGCAGGGGAGAAACCTATGGCTACACCTTC
CASRGETYGYTF